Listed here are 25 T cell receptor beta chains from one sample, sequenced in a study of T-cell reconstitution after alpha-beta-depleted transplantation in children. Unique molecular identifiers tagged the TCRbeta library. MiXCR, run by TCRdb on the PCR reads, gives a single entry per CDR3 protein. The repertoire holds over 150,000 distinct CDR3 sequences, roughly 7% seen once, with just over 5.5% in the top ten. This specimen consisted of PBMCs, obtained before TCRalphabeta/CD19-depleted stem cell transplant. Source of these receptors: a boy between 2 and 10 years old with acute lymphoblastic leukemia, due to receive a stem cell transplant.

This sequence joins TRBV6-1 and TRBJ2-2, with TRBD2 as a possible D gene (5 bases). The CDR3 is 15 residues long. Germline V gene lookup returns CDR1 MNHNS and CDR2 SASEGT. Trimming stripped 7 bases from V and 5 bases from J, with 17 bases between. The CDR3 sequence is CASIPLRERTGELFF. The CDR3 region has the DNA TGTGCCAGCATCCCTCTCCGGGAAAGAACCGGGGAGCTGTTTTTT.

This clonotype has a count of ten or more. The CDR3 protein is CSVPGDWTDTQYF. The CDR3 DNA is TGCAGCGTTCCTGGGGATTGGACAGATACGCAGTATTTT. The chain combines TRBV29-1 with TRBJ2-3; D ambiguous. V was shortened by 5 bases and J by 3 bases, with 12 bases between the two germline ends. The length of the CDR3 is 13 residues. Germline V gene data show CDR1 as SQVTM and CDR2 as ANQGSEA.

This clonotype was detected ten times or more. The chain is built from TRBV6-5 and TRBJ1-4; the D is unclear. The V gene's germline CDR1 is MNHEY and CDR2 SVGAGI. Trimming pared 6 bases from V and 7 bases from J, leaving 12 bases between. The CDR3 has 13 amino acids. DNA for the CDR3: TGTGCCAGCAGCCCAACGGTAGCTGAAAAACTGTTTTTT. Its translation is CASSPTVAEKLFF.

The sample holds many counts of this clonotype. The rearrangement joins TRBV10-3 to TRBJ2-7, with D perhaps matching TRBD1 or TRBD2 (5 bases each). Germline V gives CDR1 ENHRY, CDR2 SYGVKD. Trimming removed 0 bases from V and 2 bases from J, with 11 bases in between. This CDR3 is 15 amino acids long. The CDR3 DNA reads TGTGCCATCAGTGAGTCGAGTCAGGGAGCCTACGAGCAGTACTTC. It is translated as CAISESSQGAYEQYF.

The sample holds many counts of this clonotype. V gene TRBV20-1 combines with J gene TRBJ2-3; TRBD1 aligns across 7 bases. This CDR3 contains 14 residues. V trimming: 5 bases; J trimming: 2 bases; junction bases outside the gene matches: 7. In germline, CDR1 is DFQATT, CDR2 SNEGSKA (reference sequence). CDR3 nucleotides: TGCAGTGCTGTCCCGGGACAGTCCACAGATACGCAGTATTTT. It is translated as CSAVPGQSTDTQYF.

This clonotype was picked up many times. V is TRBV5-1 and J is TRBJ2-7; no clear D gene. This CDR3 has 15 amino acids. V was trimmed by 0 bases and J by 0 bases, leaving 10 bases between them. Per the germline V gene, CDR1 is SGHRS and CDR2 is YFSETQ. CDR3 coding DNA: TGCGCCAGCAGCTTGGAAGCCATTAGCTCCTACGAGCAGTACTTC. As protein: CASSLEAISSYEQYF.

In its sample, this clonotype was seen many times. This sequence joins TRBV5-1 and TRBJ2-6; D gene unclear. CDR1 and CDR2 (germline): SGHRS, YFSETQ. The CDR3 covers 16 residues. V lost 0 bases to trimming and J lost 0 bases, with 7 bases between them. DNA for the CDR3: TGCGCCAGCAGCTTGGACGGAAACTCTGGGGCCAACGTCCTGACTTTC. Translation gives CASSLDGNSGANVLTF. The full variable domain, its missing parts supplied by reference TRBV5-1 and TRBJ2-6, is KAGVTQTPRYLIKTRGQQVTLSCSPISGHRSVSWYQQTPGQGLQFLFEYFSETQRNKGNFPGRFSGRQFSNSRSEMNVSTLELGDSALYLCASSLDGNSGANVLTFGAGSRLTVL.

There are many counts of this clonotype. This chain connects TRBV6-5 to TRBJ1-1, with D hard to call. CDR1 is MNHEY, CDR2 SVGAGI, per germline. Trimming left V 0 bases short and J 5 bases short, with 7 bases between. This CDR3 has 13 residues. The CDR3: CASSYSKETEAFF. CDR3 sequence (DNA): TGTGCCAGCAGTTACTCGAAGGAAACTGAAGCTTTCTTT.

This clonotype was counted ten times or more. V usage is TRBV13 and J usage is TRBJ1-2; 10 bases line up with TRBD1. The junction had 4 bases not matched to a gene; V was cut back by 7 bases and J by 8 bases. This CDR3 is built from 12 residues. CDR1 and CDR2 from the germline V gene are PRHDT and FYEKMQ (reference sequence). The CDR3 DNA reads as TGTGCCAGCACGGGGACAGGGGAAGGCTACACCTTC. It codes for CASTGTGEGYTF.

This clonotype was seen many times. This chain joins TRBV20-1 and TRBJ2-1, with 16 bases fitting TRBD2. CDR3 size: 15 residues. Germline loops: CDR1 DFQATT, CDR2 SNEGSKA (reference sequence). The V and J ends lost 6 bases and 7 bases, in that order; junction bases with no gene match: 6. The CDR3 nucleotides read TGCAGTGCCGCTGGGACTAGCGGGAGGGGGAATGAGCAGTTCTTC. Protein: CSAAGTSGRGNEQFF.

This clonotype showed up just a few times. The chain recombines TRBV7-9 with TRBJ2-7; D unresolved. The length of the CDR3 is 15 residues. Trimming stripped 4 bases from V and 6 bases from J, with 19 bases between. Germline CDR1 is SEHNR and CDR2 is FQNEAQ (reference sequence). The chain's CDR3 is CASSSSRYRVPEQYF. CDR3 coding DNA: TGTGCCAGCAGCTCCTCGCGGTATAGGGTTCCCGAGCAGTACTTC. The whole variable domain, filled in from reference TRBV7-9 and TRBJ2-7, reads DTGVSQNPRHKITKRGQNVTFRCDPISEHNRLYWYRQTLGQGPEFLTYFQNEAQLEKSRLLSDRFSAERPKGSFSTLEIQRTEQGDSAMYLCASSSSRYRVPEQYFGPGTRLTVT.

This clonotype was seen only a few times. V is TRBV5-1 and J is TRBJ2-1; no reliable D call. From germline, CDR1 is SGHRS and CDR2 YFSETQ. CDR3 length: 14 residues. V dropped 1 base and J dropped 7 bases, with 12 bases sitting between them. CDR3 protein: CASSLLQLGNEQFF. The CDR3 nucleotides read TGCGCCAGCAGCTTGTTACAACTGGGGAATGAGCAGTTCTTC.

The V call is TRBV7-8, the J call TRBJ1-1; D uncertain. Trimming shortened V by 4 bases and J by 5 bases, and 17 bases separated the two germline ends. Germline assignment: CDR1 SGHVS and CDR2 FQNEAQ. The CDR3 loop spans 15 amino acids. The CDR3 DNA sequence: TGTGCCAGCAGCTCCACCGGGTTCTTCGGGACTGAAGCTTTCTTT. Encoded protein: CASSSTGFFGTEAFF.

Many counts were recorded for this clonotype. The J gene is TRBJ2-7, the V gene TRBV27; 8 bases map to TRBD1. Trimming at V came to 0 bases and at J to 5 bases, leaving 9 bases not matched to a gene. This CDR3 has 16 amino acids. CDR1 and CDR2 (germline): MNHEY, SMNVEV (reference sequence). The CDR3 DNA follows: TGTGCCAGCAGTTTATCTAAGAGACAGGGGTTCGACGAGCAGTACTTC. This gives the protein CASSLSKRQGFDEQYF.

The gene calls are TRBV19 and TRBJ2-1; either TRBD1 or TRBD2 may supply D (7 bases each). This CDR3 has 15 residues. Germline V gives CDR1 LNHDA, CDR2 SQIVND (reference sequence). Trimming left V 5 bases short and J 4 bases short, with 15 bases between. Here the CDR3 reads CASSQGGGAYNEQFF. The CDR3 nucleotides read TGTGCCAGTAGTCAGGGGGGGGGAGCTTACAATGAGCAGTTCTTC. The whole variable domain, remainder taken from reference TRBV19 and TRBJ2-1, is DGGITQSPKYLFRKEGQNVTLSCEQNLNHDAMYWYRQDPGQGLRLIYYSQIVNDFQKGDIAEGYSVSREKKESFPLTVTSAQKNPTAFYLCASSQGGGAYNEQFFGPGTRLTVL.

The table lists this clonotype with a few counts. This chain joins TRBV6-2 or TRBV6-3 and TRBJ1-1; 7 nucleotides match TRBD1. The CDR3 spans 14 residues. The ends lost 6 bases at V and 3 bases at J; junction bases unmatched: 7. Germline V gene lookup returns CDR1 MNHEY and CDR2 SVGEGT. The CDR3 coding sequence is TGTGCCAGCAGCAATCGAGACAGGGACACTGAAGCTTTCTTT. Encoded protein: CASSNRDRDTEAFF.

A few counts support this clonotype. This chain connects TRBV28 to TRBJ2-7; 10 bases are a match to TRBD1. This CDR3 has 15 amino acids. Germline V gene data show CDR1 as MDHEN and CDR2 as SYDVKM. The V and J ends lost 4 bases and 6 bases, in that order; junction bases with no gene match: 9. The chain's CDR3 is CASSSPIGQGGEQYF. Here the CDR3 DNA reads TGTGCCAGCAGTTCCCCAATAGGACAGGGGGGCGAGCAGTACTTC. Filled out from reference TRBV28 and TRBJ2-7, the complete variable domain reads DVKVTQSSRYLVKRTGEKVFLECVQDMDHENMFWYRQDPGLGLRLIYFSYDVKMKEKGDIPEGYSVSREKKERFSLILESASTNQTSMYLCASSSPIGQGGEQYFGPGTRLTVT.

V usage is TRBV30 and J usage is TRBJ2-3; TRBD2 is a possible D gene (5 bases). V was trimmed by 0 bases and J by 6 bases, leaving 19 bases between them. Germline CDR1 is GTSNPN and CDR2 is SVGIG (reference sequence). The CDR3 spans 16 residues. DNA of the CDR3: TGTGCCTGGAGTGTAGTGCCTAGCAGTAACCGGGATACGCAGTATTTT. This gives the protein CAWSVVPSSNRDTQYF.

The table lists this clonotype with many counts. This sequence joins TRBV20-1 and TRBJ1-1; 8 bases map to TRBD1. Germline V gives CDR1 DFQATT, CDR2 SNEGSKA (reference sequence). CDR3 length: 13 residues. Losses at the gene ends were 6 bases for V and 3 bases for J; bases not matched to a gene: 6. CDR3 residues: CSARGQGYTEAFF. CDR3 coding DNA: TGCAGTGCCCGCGGACAGGGTTACACTGAAGCTTTCTTT.

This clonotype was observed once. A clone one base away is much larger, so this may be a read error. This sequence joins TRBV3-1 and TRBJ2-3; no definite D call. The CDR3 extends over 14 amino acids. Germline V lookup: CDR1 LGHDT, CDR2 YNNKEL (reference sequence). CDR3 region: CASGQEPSTDTQYF. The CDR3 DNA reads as TGTGCCAGCGGCCAAGAACCTAGCACAGATACGCAGTATTTT.

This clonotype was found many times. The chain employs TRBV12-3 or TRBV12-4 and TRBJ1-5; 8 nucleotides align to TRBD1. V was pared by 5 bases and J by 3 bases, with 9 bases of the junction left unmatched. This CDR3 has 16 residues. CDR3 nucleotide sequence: TGTGCCAGCAGTCCCGGGACAGGTGAACCCAATCAGCCCCAGCATTTT. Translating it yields CASSPGTGEPNQPQHF.

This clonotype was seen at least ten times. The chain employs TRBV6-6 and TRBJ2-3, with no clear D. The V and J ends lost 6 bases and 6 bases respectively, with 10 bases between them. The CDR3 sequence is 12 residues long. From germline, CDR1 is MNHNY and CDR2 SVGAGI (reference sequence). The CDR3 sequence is CASSPQADTQYF. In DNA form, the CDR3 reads TGTGCCAGCAGCCCCCAGGCGGATACGCAGTATTTT.

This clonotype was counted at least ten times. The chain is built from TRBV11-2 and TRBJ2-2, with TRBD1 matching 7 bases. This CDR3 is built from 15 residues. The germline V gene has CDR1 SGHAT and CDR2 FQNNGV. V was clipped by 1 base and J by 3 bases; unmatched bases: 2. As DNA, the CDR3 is TGTGCCAGCAGCTTAGGGACAGGTGACACCGGGGAGCTGTTTTTT. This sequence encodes CASSLGTGDTGELFF.

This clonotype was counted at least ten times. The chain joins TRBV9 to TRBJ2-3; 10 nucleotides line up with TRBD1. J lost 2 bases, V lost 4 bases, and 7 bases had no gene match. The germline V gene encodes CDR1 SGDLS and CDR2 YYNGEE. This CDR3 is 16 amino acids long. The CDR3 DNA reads TGTGCCAGCAGCCCCGTGGGACAGGGGTTCACAGATACGCAGTATTTT. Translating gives CASSPVGQGFTDTQYF.

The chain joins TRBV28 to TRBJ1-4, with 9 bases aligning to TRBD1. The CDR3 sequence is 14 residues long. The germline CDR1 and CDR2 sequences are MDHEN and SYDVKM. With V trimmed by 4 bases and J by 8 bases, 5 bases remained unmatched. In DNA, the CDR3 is TGTGCCAGCAGTTGGCGACAGGGGGACGAAAAACTGTTTTTT. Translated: CASSWRQGDEKLFF.